This entry lists 20 T cell receptor beta chains sequenced from one sample in a study of regulatory T cells in long-lasting Graves disease. The time point was: persistent/refractory GD, antithyroid drugs over 5 years with positive TRAb. PBMC-extracted RNA yielded the TCR library. Through Arm-PCR of CDR3 regions and iRepertoire HTBI primers, TCR beta libraries were built. TCRdb recomputed calls from the multiplex PCR reads with MiXCR, one row per CDR3 protein. There are about 310,000 distinct CDR3 sequences in the sample; roughly 21% occur only once, and roughly 56% lies in the top ten. The specimen was peripheral blood mononuclear cells (PBMCs), collected when the disease was refractory, from a patient treated with antithyroid drugs. The receptors originated from a female donor with Graves disease.

This chain links TRBV4-2 with TRBJ2-2; D assignment may be TRBD1 or TRBD2 (5 bases each). CDR1 and CDR2 (germline): LGHNA, YNFKEQ. Trimming cost V 1 base and J 5 bases, with 11 bases left between them. The CDR3 spans 15 residues. DNA for the CDR3: TGTGCCAGCAGCCAAGTGCAGGGAGCTACCGGGGAGCTGTTTTTT. Protein product: CASSQVQGATGELFF.

This chain joins TRBV20-1 and TRBJ2-7; the match to TRBD1 covers 8 bases. Trimming took 6 bases from V and 3 from J; bases not matched to a gene: 10. Germline V gene lookup returns CDR1 DFQATT and CDR2 SNEGSKA (reference sequence). The CDR3 has 14 amino acids. The chain's CDR3 is CSAIKQGVDYEQYF. CDR3 DNA: TGCAGTGCCATAAAACAGGGGGTTGACTACGAGCAGTACTTC.

This clonotype was picked up many times. This chain joins TRBV6-1 and TRBJ2-7; 13 bases match TRBD2. Per the germline V gene, CDR1 is MNHNS and CDR2 is SASEGT. V lost 0 bases, J lost 4 bases, and 3 bases stayed unmatched. This CDR3 has 16 residues. The CDR3 nucleotides are TGTGCCAGCAGTGAAGCGGGACTAGCGGGAAGATACGAGCAGTACTTC. Encoded protein: CASSEAGLAGRYEQYF.

The chain uses TRBV30 and TRBJ1-3; 7 nucleotides align to TRBD1. V lost 5 bases and J lost 7; bases outside the gene matches: 11. The CDR3 has 14 residues. Germline V gene data show CDR1 as GTSNPN and CDR2 as SVGIG (reference sequence). DNA for the CDR3: TGTGCCTGGGATGGACCGGGACAGCGGAACACCATATATTTT. Residues: CAWDGPGQRNTIYF.

The chain joins TRBV27 to TRBJ2-1; D unresolved. The CDR3 totals 10 residues. CDR1 and CDR2 (germline): MNHEY, SMNVEV (reference sequence). V gave up 7 bases and J gave up 9 bases, with 7 bases separating them. As DNA, the CDR3 is TGTGCCAGCATGAAAGTTGAGCAGTTCTTC. Amino acid sequence: CASMKVEQFF.

V and J are TRBV30 and TRBJ2-1; perhaps TRBD1 as D (6 bases). The germline V gene encodes CDR1 GTSNPN and CDR2 SVGIG (reference sequence). The V gene lost 0 bases and the J gene lost 3 bases, with 15 bases spanning the gap. This CDR3 is built from 16 residues. The CDR3 DNA is TGTGCCTGGAGTGTAGCTCAGGGGTTATTCTACAATGAGCAGTTCTTC. Its translation is CAWSVAQGLFYNEQFF.

This sequence joins TRBV7-2 and TRBJ2-7; 10 bases line up with TRBD2. CDR1 and CDR2 from the germline V gene are SGHTA and FQGNSA. The CDR3 spans 16 residues. V was clipped by 3 bases and J by 3 bases; unmatched bases: 8. The CDR3 bases are TGTGCCAGCAGCTTCCAGTCTAGCGGGGGATTCTACGAGCAGTACTTC. It is translated as CASSFQSSGGFYEQYF.

The table lists this clonotype with a few counts. Here the CDR3 DNA reads TGTGCCAGCAGCCCCCCCGGACAGGCCGAAACCGAAAAACTGTTTTTT. Translated: CASSPPGQAETEKLFF. The rearrangement joins TRBV13 to TRBJ1-4; 7 positions match TRBD1. From germline, CDR1 is PRHDT and CDR2 FYEKMQ (reference sequence). Germline trimming cut 5 bases from V and 8 bases from J; bases unmatched to any gene: 14. CDR3 length equals 16 residues. Full variable domain (rest looked up from reference TRBV13 and TRBJ1-4): AAGVIQSPRHLIKEKRETATLKCYPIPRHDTVYWYQQGPGQDPQFLISFYEKMQSDKGSIPDRFSAQQFSDYHSELNMSSLELGDSALYFCASSPPGQAETEKLFFGSGTQLSVL.

This clonotype was detected only a few times. The CDR3 bases are TGTGCCAGCAGTCCCCCGACTAGCGGGAGTTACAATGAGCAGTTCTTC. As protein: CASSPPTSGSYNEQFF. The chain has TRBV6-1 and TRBJ2-1, with 12 bases fitting TRBD2. J was trimmed by 4 bases and V by 5 bases; bases with no gene match: 6. The CDR3 is made up of 16 amino acids. CDR1 and CDR2 (germline): MNHNS, SASEGT.

Note on this clonotype: A read error may explain this, as a much larger clone is one base away. J is TRBJ1-2 and V is TRBV6-2 or TRBV6-3; D call uncertain. The CDR3 is 15 amino acids. Germline lookup yields CDR1 MNHEY and CDR2 SVGEGT. V lost 8 bases and J lost 4, with 20 bases in between. CDR3 residues: CASREVRRTTYGYTF. The CDR3, as DNA: TGTGCCAGCCGTGAAGTTCGTCGAACAACCTATGGCTACACCTTC.

This clonotype was seen a handful of times. This chain uses TRBV7-2 with TRBJ2-7; 10 bases match TRBD2. CDR1 SGHTA and CDR2 FQGNSA come from the germline V gene. The trim removed 3 bases at V and 5 bases at J, leaving 7 bases unmatched. The CDR3 contains 15 residues. CDR3: CASSFSLAGEHEQYF. The CDR3 nucleotides read TGTGCCAGCAGCTTTAGCCTAGCGGGAGAACACGAGCAGTACTTC.

V and J are TRBV14 and TRBJ1-2; D is uncertain. The CDR3 covers 12 residues. From germline, CDR1 is SGHDN and CDR2 FVKESK. V lost 2 bases and J 8 bases, leaving 9 bases between the germline ends. Here the CDR3 reads CASSQNTRGYTF. The CDR3 coding sequence is TGTGCCAGCAGCCAAAATACCCGGGGCTACACCTTC.

V usage is TRBV7-2 and J usage is TRBJ1-2; a possible D gene is TRBD1 (6 bases). CDR1 is SGHTA, CDR2 FQGNSA, per germline. Trimming shortened V by 5 bases and J by 6 bases, and 19 bases separated the two germline ends. The CDR3 contains 15 residues. This CDR3 is CASSPGHAGADGYTF. The CDR3 coding sequence is TGTGCCAGCAGCCCCGGTCACGCAGGGGCTGATGGCTACACCTTC. Drawing the rest from reference TRBV7-2 and TRBJ1-2, the complete variable domain is GAGVSQSPSNKVTEKGKDVELRCDPISGHTALYWYRQSLGQGLEFLIYFQGNSAPDKSGLPSDRFSAERTGGSVSTLTIQRTQQEDSAVYLCASSPGHAGADGYTFGSGTRLTVV.

The chain uses TRBV7-2 and TRBJ2-5; D is possibly TRBD2 (5 bases). The V end was cut by 1 base, the J end by 4 bases, with 22 bases between. CDR3 length: 18 residues. Per the germline V gene, CDR1 is SGHTA and CDR2 is FQGNSA. The chain's CDR3 is CASSLDVPLGLSLETQYF. DNA for the CDR3: TGTGCCAGCAGCTTAGACGTACCACTAGGCCTCTCGTTAGAGACCCAGTACTTC.

The table lists this clonotype with many counts. The gene calls are TRBV28 and TRBJ2-5; 12 nucleotides agree with TRBD2. Near its end, the DNA agrees better with TRBJ2-1, so the J call may be wrong. The CDR3 has 19 amino acids. Germline V lookup: CDR1 MDHEN, CDR2 SYDVKM. CDR3 bases: TGTGCCAGCAGCCCCGACAGGTTCTTCACTAGCGGGAGGTTGGATGAGCAGTTCTTC. This codes for CASSPDRFFTSGRLDEQFF.

This clonotype appeared many times. The CDR3 DNA reads TGTGCCAGCAGCTTAAATCCCCCCACTAGCCCGGGAGAGACCCAGTACTTC. Its protein product is CASSLNPPTSPGETQYF. The chain uses TRBV7-3 and TRBJ2-5; D possibly corresponds to TRBD2 (6 bases). From germline, CDR1 is SGHTA and CDR2 FQGTGA. Trimming removed 1 base from V and 4 bases from J, with 19 bases in between. The CDR3 loop spans 17 amino acids. The full variable domain, rest sourced from reference TRBV7-3 and TRBJ2-5, is GAGVSQTPSNKVTEKGKYVELRCDPISGHTALYWYRQSLGQGPEFLIYFQGTGAADDSGLPNDRFFAVRPEGSVSTLKIQRTERGDSAVYLCASSLNPPTSPGETQYFGPGTRLLVL.

In this sample, this clonotype turned up a few times. In nucleotides, the CDR3 is TGTGCCATCAGTGACAGTAACATAGCCAAAAACATTCAGTACTTC. As protein: CAISDSNIAKNIQYF. J is TRBJ2-4 and V is TRBV10-3; D is unresolved. The V gene lost 3 bases and the J gene lost 0 bases, with 9 bases spanning the gap. The V gene's germline CDR1 is ENHRY and CDR2 SYGVKD. CDR3 size: 15 residues.

This clonotype was picked up many times. The chain uses TRBV6-5 and TRBJ2-7; 9 nucleotides agree with TRBD2. The CDR3 is 16 amino acids. The ends lost 0 bases at V and 0 bases at J; junction bases unmatched: 3. CDR1 is MNHEY and CDR2 is SVGAGI in the germline V gene. The CDR3 DNA is TGTGCCAGCAGTTACTCGAGTAGCGGGAGCTCCTACGAGCAGTACTTC. This codes for CASSYSSSGSSYEQYF.

This clonotype has at least ten counts. In DNA, the CDR3 is TGCGCCAGCAGCTTGGCCCAGGTGATTGGCACTGAAGCTTTCTTT. It yields the protein CASSLAQVIGTEAFF. The V gene is TRBV5-1, the J gene TRBJ1-1; D not certain. Trimming left V 0 bases short and J 4 bases short, with 13 bases between. Germline V gives CDR1 SGHRS, CDR2 YFSETQ. This CDR3 comprises 15 residues. The full variable domain, in which reference TRBV5-1 and TRBJ1-1 provide the parts outside the CDR3, is KAGVTQTPRYLIKTRGQQVTLSCSPISGHRSVSWYQQTPGQGLQFLFEYFSETQRNKGNFPGRFSGRQFSNSRSEMNVSTLELGDSALYLCASSLAQVIGTEAFFGQGTRLTVV.

V usage is TRBV7-9 and J usage is TRBJ2-7; 7 nucleotides match TRBD2. The CDR3 is 14 residues long. The germline gives CDR1 SEHNR, CDR2 FQNEAQ (reference sequence). With 2 bases clipped from V and 5 bases from J, the junction kept 6 bases outside the gene matches. CDR3 sequence: CASSLLGGSDEQYF. The CDR3 bases are TGTGCCAGCAGCTTACTTGGCGGGAGCGACGAGCAGTACTTC.